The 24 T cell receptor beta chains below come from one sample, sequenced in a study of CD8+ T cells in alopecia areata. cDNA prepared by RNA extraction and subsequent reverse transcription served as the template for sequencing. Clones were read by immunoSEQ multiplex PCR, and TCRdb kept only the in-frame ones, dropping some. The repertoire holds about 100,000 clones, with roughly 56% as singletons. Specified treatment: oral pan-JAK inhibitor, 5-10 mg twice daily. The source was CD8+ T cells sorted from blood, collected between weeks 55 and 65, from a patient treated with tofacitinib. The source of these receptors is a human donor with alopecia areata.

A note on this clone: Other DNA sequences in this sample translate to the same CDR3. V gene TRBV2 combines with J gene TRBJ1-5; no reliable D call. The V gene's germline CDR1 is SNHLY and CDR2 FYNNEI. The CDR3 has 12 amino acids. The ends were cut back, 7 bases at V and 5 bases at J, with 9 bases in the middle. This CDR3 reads CASKEGDQPQHF. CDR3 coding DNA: TGTGCCAGCAAAGAAGGTGATCAGCCCCAGCATTTT.

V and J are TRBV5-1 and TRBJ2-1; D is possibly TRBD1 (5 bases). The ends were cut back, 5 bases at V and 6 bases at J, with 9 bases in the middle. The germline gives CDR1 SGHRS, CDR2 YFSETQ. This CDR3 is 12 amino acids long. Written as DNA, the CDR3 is TGCGCCAGCAGAGGCCAGGGCAATGAGCAGTTCTTC. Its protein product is CASRGQGNEQFF.

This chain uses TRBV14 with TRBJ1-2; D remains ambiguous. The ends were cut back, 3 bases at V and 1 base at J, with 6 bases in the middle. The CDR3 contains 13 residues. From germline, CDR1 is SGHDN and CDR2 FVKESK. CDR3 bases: TGTGCCAGCAGCCACGGGAATAACTATGGCTACACCTTC. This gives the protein CASSHGNNYGYTF.

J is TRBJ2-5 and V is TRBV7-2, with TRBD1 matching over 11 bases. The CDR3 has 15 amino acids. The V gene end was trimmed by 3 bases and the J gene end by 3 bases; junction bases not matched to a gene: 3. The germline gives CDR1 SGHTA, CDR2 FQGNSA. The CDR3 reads CASSFWDRGEETQYF. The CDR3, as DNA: TGTGCCAGCAGCTTCTGGGACAGGGGGGAAGAGACCCAGTACTTC. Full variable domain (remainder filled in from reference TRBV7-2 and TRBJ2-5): GAGVSQSPSNKVTEKGKDVELRCDPISGHTALYWYRQSLGQGLEFLIYFQGNSAPDKSGLPSDRFSAERTGGSVSTLTIQRTQQEDSAVYLCASSFWDRGEETQYFGPGTRLLVL.

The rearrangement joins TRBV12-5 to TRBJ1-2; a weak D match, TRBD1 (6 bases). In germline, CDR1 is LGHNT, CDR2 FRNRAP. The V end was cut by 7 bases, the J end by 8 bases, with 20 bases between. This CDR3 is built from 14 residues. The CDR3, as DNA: TGTGCTAGTGACGATCAAACAGGGTTGCAGGGCTACACCTTC. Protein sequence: CASDDQTGLQGYTF.

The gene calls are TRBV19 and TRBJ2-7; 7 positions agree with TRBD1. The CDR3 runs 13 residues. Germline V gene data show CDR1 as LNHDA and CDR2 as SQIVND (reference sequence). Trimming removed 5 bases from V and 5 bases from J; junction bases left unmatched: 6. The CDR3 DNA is TGTGCCAGTAGTCAGGACAGGCCTGACGAGCAGTACTTC. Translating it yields CASSQDRPDEQYF.

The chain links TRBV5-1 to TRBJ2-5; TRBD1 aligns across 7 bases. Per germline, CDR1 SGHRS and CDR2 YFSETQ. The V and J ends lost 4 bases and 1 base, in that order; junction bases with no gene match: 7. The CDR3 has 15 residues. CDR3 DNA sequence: TGCGCCAGCAGCAGCTCGACAGGGCGCCAAGAGACCCAGTACTTC. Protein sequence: CASSSSTGRQETQYF.

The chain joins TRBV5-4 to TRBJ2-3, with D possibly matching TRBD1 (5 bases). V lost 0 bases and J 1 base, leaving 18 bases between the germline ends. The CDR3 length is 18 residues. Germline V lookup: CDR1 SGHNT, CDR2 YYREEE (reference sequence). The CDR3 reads CASSLDWRQGMRTDTQYF. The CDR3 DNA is TGTGCCAGCAGCTTGGATTGGCGGCAGGGAATGCGCACAGATACGCAGTATTTT.

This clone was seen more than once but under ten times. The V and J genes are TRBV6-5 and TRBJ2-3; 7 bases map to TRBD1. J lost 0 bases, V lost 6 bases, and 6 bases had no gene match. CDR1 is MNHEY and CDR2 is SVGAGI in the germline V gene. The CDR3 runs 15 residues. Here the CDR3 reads CASRSTGPSTDTQYF. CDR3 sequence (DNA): TGTGCCAGCAGATCGACAGGGCCTAGCACAGATACGCAGTATTTT.

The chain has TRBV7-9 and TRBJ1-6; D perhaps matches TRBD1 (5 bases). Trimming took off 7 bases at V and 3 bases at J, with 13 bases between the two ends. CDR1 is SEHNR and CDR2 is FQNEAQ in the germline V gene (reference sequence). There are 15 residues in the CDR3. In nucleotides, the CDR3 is TGTGCCAGCAATCCTGCGGGGGACTATAATTCACCCCTCCACTTT. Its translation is CASNPAGDYNSPLHF.

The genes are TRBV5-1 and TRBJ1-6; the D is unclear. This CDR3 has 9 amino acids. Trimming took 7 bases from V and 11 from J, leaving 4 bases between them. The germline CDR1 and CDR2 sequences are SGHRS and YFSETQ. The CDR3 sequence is CASPPPLHF. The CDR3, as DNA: TGCGCCAGCCCCCCACCCCTCCACTTT. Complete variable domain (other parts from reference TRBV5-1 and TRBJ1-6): KAGVTQTPRYLIKTRGQQVTLSCSPISGHRSVSWYQQTPGQGLQFLFEYFSETQRNKGNFPGRFSGRQFSNSRSEMNVSTLELGDSALYLCASPPPLHFGNGTRLTVT.

CDR3 sequence (DNA): TGTGCCAGCAGCTTACGAGTAGGGGGAGGCTACGGCAATCAGCCCCAGCATTTT. Residues: CASSLRVGGGYGNQPQHF. The gene calls are TRBV7-2 and TRBJ1-5; D may be TRBD1 (6 bases). The CDR3 has 18 amino acids. Trimming removed 2 bases from V and 2 bases from J, with 19 bases in between. From germline, CDR1 is SGHTA and CDR2 FQGNSA.

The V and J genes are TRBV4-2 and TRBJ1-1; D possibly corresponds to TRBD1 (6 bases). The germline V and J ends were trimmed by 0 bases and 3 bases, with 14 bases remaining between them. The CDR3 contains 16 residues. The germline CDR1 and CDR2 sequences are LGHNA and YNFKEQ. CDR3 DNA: TGTGCCAGCAGCCAAGAGGGGACATATGGGGACACTGAAGCTTTCTTT. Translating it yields CASSQEGTYGDTEAFF.

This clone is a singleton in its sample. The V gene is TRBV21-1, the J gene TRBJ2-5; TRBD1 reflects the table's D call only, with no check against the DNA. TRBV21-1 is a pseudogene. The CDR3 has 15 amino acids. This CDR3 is CASSFRDRGRGTQYF. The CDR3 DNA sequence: TGTGCCAGCAGCTTCCGGGACAGGGGGCGAGGGACCCAGTACTTC.

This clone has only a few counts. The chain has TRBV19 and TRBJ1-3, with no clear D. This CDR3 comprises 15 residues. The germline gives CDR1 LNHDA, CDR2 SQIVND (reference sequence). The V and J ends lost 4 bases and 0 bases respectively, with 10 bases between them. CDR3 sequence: CASSTGLRSGNTIYF. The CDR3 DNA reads TGTGCCAGTAGTACAGGACTACGCTCTGGAAACACCATATATTTT.

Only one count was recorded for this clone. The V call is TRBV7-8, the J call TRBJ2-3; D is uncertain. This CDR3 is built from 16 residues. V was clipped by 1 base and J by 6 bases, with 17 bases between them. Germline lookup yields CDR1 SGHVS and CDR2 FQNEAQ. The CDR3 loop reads CASSLGLMPVADTQYF. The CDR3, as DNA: TGTGCCAGCAGCTTAGGCCTAATGCCGGTCGCGGATACGCAGTATTTT.

CDR3 sequence reads: CASDTGSMAPDTQYF. The CDR3 bases are TGTGCTAGTGACACAGGGTCGATGGCTCCAGATACGCAGTATTTT. V usage is TRBV12-5 and J usage is TRBJ2-3, with D tentatively TRBD1 (6 bases). CDR3 length: 15 residues. Germline V gene lookup returns CDR1 LGHNT and CDR2 FRNRAP. The V end was cut by 7 bases, the J end by 4 bases, with 18 bases between.

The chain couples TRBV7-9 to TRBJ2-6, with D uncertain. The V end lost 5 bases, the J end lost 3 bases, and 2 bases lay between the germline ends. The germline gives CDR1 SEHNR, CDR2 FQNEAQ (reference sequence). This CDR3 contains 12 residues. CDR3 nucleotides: TGTGCCAGCAGCGTTGGGGCCAACGTCCTGACTTTC. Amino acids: CASSVGANVLTF.

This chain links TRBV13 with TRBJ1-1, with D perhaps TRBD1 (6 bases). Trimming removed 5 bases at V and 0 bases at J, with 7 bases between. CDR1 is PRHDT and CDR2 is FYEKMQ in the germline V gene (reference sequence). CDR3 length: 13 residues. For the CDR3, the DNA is TGTGCCAGCAGCGGACAGATGAACACTGAAGCTTTCTTT. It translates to CASSGQMNTEAFF. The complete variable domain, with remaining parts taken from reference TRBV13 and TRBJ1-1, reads AAGVIQSPRHLIKEKRETATLKCYPIPRHDTVYWYQQGPGQDPQFLISFYEKMQSDKGSIPDRFSAQQFSDYHSELNMSSLELGDSALYFCASSGQMNTEAFFGQGTRLTVV.

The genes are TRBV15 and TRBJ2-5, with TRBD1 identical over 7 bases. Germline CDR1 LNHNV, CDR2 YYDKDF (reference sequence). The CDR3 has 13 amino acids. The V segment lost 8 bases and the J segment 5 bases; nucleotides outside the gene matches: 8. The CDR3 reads CATRNRGRETQYF. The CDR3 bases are TGTGCCACCCGTAACAGGGGCCGGGAGACCCAGTACTTC.

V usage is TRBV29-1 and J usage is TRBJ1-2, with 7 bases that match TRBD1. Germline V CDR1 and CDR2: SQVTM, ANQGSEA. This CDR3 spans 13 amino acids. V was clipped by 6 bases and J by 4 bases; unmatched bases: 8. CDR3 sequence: CSVPNRGGYGYTF. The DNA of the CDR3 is TGCAGCGTACCGAACAGGGGAGGCTATGGCTACACCTTC. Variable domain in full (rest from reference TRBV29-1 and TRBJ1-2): SAVISQKPSRDICQRGTSLTIQCQVDSQVTMMFWYRQQPGQSLTLIATANQGSEATYESGFVIDKFPISRPNLTFSTLTVSNMSPEDSSIYLCSVPNRGGYGYTFGSGTRLTVV.

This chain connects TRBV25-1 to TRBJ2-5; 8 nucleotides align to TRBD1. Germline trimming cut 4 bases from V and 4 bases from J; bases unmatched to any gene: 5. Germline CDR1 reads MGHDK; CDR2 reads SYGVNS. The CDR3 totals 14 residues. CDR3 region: CASSARGRGETQYF. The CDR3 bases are TGTGCCAGCAGTGCCAGGGGGCGCGGAGAGACCCAGTACTTC.

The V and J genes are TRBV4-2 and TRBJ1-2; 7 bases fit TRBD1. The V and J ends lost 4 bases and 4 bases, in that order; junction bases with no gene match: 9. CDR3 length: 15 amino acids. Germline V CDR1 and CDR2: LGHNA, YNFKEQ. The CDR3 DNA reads TGTGCCAGCAGCCCAAGCCGGGACAGACCCTATGGCTACACCTTC. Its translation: CASSPSRDRPYGYTF.

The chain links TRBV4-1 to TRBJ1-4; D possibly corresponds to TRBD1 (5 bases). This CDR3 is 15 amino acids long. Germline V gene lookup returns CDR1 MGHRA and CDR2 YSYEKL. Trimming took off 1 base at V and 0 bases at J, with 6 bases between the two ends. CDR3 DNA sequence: TGCGCCAGCAGCCAAGGACAGTCAACTAATGAAAAACTGTTTTTT. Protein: CASSQGQSTNEKLFF.